This T cell receptor beta chain was sequenced during a study of T-cell memory formation after mild COVID-19. Across the whole study: TCR clusters were largely donor specific. The study, taken as a whole, reports: The main location of contracting CD4+ clones was CM and EM, and that of contracting CD8+ clones was EMRA.

Sample barcodes and UMIs were carried by the TCR alpha and TCR beta cDNA libraries that 5'RACE generated with constant-segment primers. TCRdb re-called the 5' RACE reads with MiXCR, one entry per CDR3 protein. Of around 400,000 distinct CDR3 sequences in the sample, 24% were seen once. Comments on this clonotype: No antigen is known for it.

The ends were cut back, 5 bases at V and 8 bases at J, with 12 bases in the middle. CDR1 is SEHNR and CDR2 is FQNEAQ in the germline V gene (reference sequence). The CDR3 totals 12 residues. Sequencing was carried out using PBMCs or a T cell subset sorted from them (not recorded which). The chain employs TRBV7-9 and TRBJ1-1, with a weak D call TRBD1 (6 bases). The sequence derives from an adult woman who had mild COVID-19 (a few samples of this study predate the infection). Cell type and time point are not known. For the CDR3, the DNA is TGTGCCAGCAGCAAGTCACAGGGAGAAGCTTTCTTT. The encoded protein is CASSKSQGEAFF. Supplemented by reference TRBV7-9 and TRBJ1-1, the full variable domain reads DTGVSQNPRHKITKRGQNVTFRCDPISEHNRLYWYRQTLGQGPEFLTYFQNEAQLEKSRLLSDRFSAERPKGSFSTLEIQRTEQGDSAMYLCASSKSQGEAFFGQGTRLTVV.